The 21 T cell receptor beta chains given below trace back to one sample, sequenced in a study of T cell changes during pregnancy in multiple sclerosis (dated by TCRdb to about 2019). Libraries were built with the immunoSEQ multiplex PCR assay. This is the immuneACCESS table as TCRdb keeps it, with only in-frame sequences that have V and J called. A part of the clones is gone; compared with another copy, unresolved V genes explain less than half, and the rest is unexplained. The sample has 95,000 to 150,000 clones on record, approximately 93% of them singletons. The top ten clonotypes cover around 6% of the sample. Sequenced material: peripheral blood, taken before pregnancy. Receptor source: a female donor with multiple sclerosis, enrolled in a pregnancy study.

This chain joins TRBV6-1 and TRBJ1-1; 8 nucleotides agree with TRBD1. The CDR3 runs 14 residues. Germline trimming cut 2 bases from V and 10 bases from J; bases unmatched to any gene: 9. Germline-derived CDR1 and CDR2 are MNHNS and SASEGT. CDR3 sequence (DNA): TGTGCCAGCAGTGAAACGGGACAGGAGATCGCAGCTTTCTTT. It codes for CASSETGQEIAAFF.

The chain is built from TRBV28 and TRBJ2-5; 11 bases are shared with TRBD1. Germline loops: CDR1 MDHEN, CDR2 SYDVKM. The CDR3 is 15 amino acids. The V and J ends lost 7 bases and 5 bases, in that order; junction bases with no gene match: 9. The CDR3, as DNA: TGTGCCAGCACTCTTCGGACAGGGGGCAGGGAGACCCAGTACTTC. Its translation: CASTLRTGGRETQYF.

The gene calls are TRBV4-1 and TRBJ2-7; 9 bases are a match to TRBD1. CDR1 and CDR2 from the germline V gene are MGHRA and YSYEKL. The CDR3 is 16 amino acids. After removal of 4 bases from V and 2 bases from J, the junction contained 9 bases not matched to a gene. The CDR3 spells CASSLAGDRATYEQYF. The CDR3 coding sequence is TGCGCCAGCAGCCTCGCGGGGGACAGGGCGACCTACGAGCAGTACTTC.

The rearrangement uses TRBV5-4 and TRBJ1-4; D is possibly TRBD1 (5 bases). This CDR3 is built from 13 residues. With 5 bases removed from V and 5 bases from J, the gap between germline ends came to 10 bases. CDR1 is SGHNT and CDR2 is YYREEE in the germline V gene (reference sequence). In DNA form, the CDR3 reads TGTGCCAGCAGGGGGTCAGGGAATGAAAAACTGTTTTTT. Protein product: CASRGSGNEKLFF.

The chain combines TRBV5-1 with TRBJ2-5; 9 nucleotides align to TRBD1. Trimming removed 2 bases from V and 4 bases from J; junction bases left unmatched: 3. In germline, CDR1 is SGHRS, CDR2 YFSETQ. CDR3 length: 14 amino acids. CDR3 nucleotide sequence: TGCGCCAGCAGCTTCGGACAGGGGATAGAGACCCAGTACTTC. It encodes CASSFGQGIETQYF.

The rearrangement links TRBV6-1 to TRBJ1-1; a weak D match, TRBD1 (5 bases). The germline CDR1 and CDR2 sequences are MNHNS and SASEGT. The CDR3 extends over 14 amino acids. Trimming stripped 4 bases from V and 5 bases from J, with 14 bases between. The CDR3 sequence is CASSGDSWGTEAFF. The DNA for the CDR3 is TGTGCCAGCAGTGGGGACTCCTGGGGGACTGAAGCTTTCTTT.

The chain is built from TRBV5-1 and TRBJ2-5; 11 nucleotides align to TRBD1. Germline lookup yields CDR1 SGHRS and CDR2 YFSETQ. This CDR3 has 17 amino acids. Trimming at V came to 4 bases and at J to 1 base, leaving 9 bases not matched to a gene. The CDR3 region is CASSLSRDRGFQETQYF. In DNA form, the CDR3 reads TGCGCCAGCAGCCTAAGTCGGGACAGGGGGTTCCAAGAGACCCAGTACTTC. Variable domain in full (rest from reference TRBV5-1 and TRBJ2-5): KAGVTQTPRYLIKTRGQQVTLSCSPISGHRSVSWYQQTPGQGLQFLFEYFSETQRNKGNFPGRFSGRQFSNSRSEMNVSTLELGDSALYLCASSLSRDRGFQETQYFGPGTRLLVL.

This clone was recorded a few times. The rearrangement uses TRBV5-1 and TRBJ1-2; no clear D. CDR3 size: 14 residues. CDR1 and CDR2 from the germline V gene are SGHRS and YFSETQ. The V end was cut by 0 bases, the J end by 4 bases, with 10 bases between. The CDR3 reads CASSLGVPRYGYTF. Here the CDR3 DNA reads TGCGCCAGCAGCTTGGGAGTACCTCGCTATGGCTACACCTTC.

The CDR3: CASRGQNNQPQHF. The CDR3 DNA reads as TGTGCCAGCAGGGGACAGAACAATCAGCCCCAGCATTTT. The chain recombines TRBV2 with TRBJ1-5; 7 positions agree with TRBD1. This CDR3 is 13 amino acids long. Germline CDR1 reads SNHLY; CDR2 reads FYNNEI. With V trimmed by 6 bases and J by 3 bases, 2 bases remained unmatched.

The V and J genes are TRBV19 and TRBJ2-3; a possible D gene is TRBD1 (6 bases). The CDR3 contains 14 residues. Germline V gene data show CDR1 as LNHDA and CDR2 as SQIVND (reference sequence). The V and J ends lost 6 bases and 3 bases respectively, with 13 bases between them. The CDR3 sequence is CASSGQSPTDTQYF. The CDR3 nucleotides are TGTGCCAGTAGCGGACAGAGCCCGACAGATACGCAGTATTTT.

This clone turned up a few times. V usage is TRBV30 and J usage is TRBJ1-6; unclear D gene. Germline CDR1 reads GTSNPN; CDR2 reads SVGIG (reference sequence). This CDR3 is built from 15 residues. V gave up 2 bases and J gave up 7 bases, with 15 bases separating them. The CDR3, as DNA: TGTGCCTGGAGTCGCCTGGGAGGGAAGAATTCACCCCTCCACTTT. Translated: CAWSRLGGKNSPLHF.

This rearrangement joins TRBV28 to TRBJ1-2; D is unclear. The CDR3 is made up of 12 amino acids. CDR1 is MDHEN and CDR2 is SYDVKM in the germline V gene. Trimming pared 2 bases from V and 8 bases from J, leaving 9 bases between. CDR3 sequence reads: CASSLPPRGYTF. The DNA for the CDR3 is TGTGCCAGCAGTTTACCCCCTCGGGGCTACACCTTC.

The gene calls are TRBV30 and TRBJ2-3; 7 bases fit TRBD2. This CDR3 is 14 amino acids long. From germline, CDR1 is GTSNPN and CDR2 SVGIG (reference sequence). V lost 3 bases, J lost 3 bases, and 6 bases stayed unmatched. The CDR3: CAWRASGITDTQYF. CDR3 coding DNA: TGTGCCTGGAGGGCCAGCGGGATAACAGATACGCAGTATTTT.

This chain joins TRBV9 and TRBJ1-2; no clear D. Per germline, CDR1 SGDLS and CDR2 YYNGEE. The CDR3 has 11 residues. V lost 3 bases to trimming and J lost 11 bases, with 11 bases between them. The DNA for the CDR3 is TGTGCCAGCAGCGGCGGGCGAGGTTACACCTTC. This sequence encodes CASSGGRGYTF.

This clone was recorded once. The chain has TRBV11-2 and TRBJ2-1, with 8 bases lining up with TRBD2. Germline V gene data show CDR1 as SGHAT and CDR2 as FQNNGV. The CDR3 loop spans 18 amino acids. V dropped 3 bases and J dropped 5; count of bases not matched to a gene: 15. The CDR3 nucleotides are TGTGCCAGCAGCTTCCGGGGGGCTAGCGGGCCTGGGGACAATGAGCAGTTCTTC. It is translated as CASSFRGASGPGDNEQFF.

This sequence joins TRBV6-1 and TRBJ2-1, with 8 bases identical to TRBD2. CDR1 MNHNS and CDR2 SASEGT come from the germline V gene. V dropped 4 bases and J dropped 3; count of bases not matched to a gene: 17. There are 19 residues in the CDR3. The DNA for the CDR3 is TGTGCCAGCAGTGGGGAGGGGCTCGGGGGGGCCTCCCTCTACAATGAGCAGTTCTTC. Amino acids: CASSGEGLGGASLYNEQFF.

The chain has TRBV6-5 and TRBJ2-4, with a tentative D call TRBD2 (6 bases). From germline, CDR1 is MNHEY and CDR2 SVGAGI. The V and J ends lost 0 bases and 4 bases respectively, with 10 bases between them. The CDR3 loop spans 15 amino acids. This CDR3 is CASSYSLATKNIQYF. CDR3 coding DNA: TGTGCCAGCAGTTACTCCCTAGCGACGAAAAACATTCAGTACTTC.

The CDR3 protein is CASSSDRTGETQYF. In DNA, the CDR3 is TGTGCCAGTAGCTCTGACAGGACAGGGGAGACCCAGTACTTC. V usage is TRBV19 and J usage is TRBJ2-5, with 8 bases identical to TRBD1. The trim removed 6 bases at V and 5 bases at J, leaving 8 bases unmatched. The CDR3 runs to 14 residues. The germline V gene has CDR1 LNHDA and CDR2 SQIVND (reference sequence).

This clone has only one observation. The chain employs TRBV20-1 and TRBJ2-1, with D hard to call. Trimming left V 6 bases short and J 5 bases short, with 5 bases between. The CDR3 length is 10 residues. Per the germline V gene, CDR1 is DFQATT and CDR2 is SNEGSKA (reference sequence). The CDR3 region is CSASDNEQFF. The DNA for the CDR3 is TGCAGTGCGAGTGACAATGAGCAGTTCTTC.

The chain joins TRBV27 to TRBJ2-7; D is unresolved. From germline, CDR1 is MNHEY and CDR2 SMNVEV (reference sequence). This CDR3 has 14 amino acids. The ends were cut back, 2 bases at V and 3 bases at J, with 11 bases in the middle. The CDR3 region is CASSLSSALYEQYF. The DNA for the CDR3 is TGTGCCAGCAGTTTAAGCTCAGCGCTCTACGAGCAGTACTTC.

The chain is built from TRBV7-9 and TRBJ2-1, with 8 positions matching TRBD1. This CDR3 has 15 residues. The J segment lost 8 bases and the V segment lost 4 bases, leaving 10 bases of the junction unmatched. CDR1 is SEHNR, CDR2 FQNEAQ, per germline (reference sequence). In DNA form, the CDR3 reads TGTGCCAGCAGCTCCGCCCGGGACAGGTTCTATGAGCAGTTCTTC. Translated: CASSSARDRFYEQFF. The full variable domain, completed using reference TRBV7-9 and TRBJ2-1, is DTGVSQNPRHKITKRGQNVTFRCDPISEHNRLYWYRQTLGQGPEFLTYFQNEAQLEKSRLLSDRFSAERPKGSFSTLEIQRTEQGDSAMYLCASSSARDRFYEQFFGPGTRLTVL.